This T cell receptor (beta chain) appears in the sequencing data of a study of blood T cell repertoires in COVID-19. The repertoire was sequenced with immunoSEQ multiplex PCR; TCRdb's copy has only in-frame clones and lacks some. The repertoire holds over 150,000 clones, with roughly 88% as singletons. The CDR3 totals 13 residues. Germline lookup yields CDR1 GTSNPN and CDR2 SVGIG (reference sequence). The V and J ends lost 1 base and 3 bases respectively, with 10 bases between them. The sequence was collected from a woman aged 18-30 years who had recovered from COVID-19. The V and J genes are TRBV30 and TRBJ2-7; TRBD2 might be the D (6 bases). The specimen was PBMCs or T cells enriched from blood (not recorded which). This chain's CDR3 is CAWSGGSGYEQYF. Written as DNA, the CDR3 is TGTGCCTGGAGTGGCGGTAGCGGCTACGAGCAGTACTTC.